What follows is one TCR beta chain and its context. What it binds is not known. CMV status came from CD4+ T cell IFNgamma after overnight CMV lysate stimulation of fresh PBMCs. Cells stained for CD3, CD4, CD8, CD45RA and CD27 were sorted into four subsets. The record originates from a study of naive and memory T cell subsets. Two oligonucleotides, mixed equimolar, formed the beta constant-region primer covering TRBC1 and TRBC2. Ligated cDNA was amplified by four rounds of PCR with nested alpha and beta constant-region primers and SP2. Each CDR3 protein gets one entry after TCRdb re-called the UMI-ligation and nested PCR reads with MiXCR. The sample contains roughly 140,000 distinct CDR3 sequences, about 20% of which appear only once. The V and J ends lost 3 bases and 5 bases respectively, with 28 bases between them. The CDR3 runs 18 residues. Germline CDR1 DFQATT, CDR2 SNEGSKA (reference sequence). Overall study findings and caveats: Over 85% of naive TCR sequences appeared only once, unlike memory subsets. Naive repertoires, especially CD8, held a few larger clonotypes, possibly memory cells re-expressing CD45RA. Diversity fell and Gini index rose from naive through CM, EM, EMRA.

V usage is TRBV20-1 and J usage is TRBJ2-5, with a possible D match to TRBD2 (6 bases). This sequence was found in a human donor in good health. Sequenced sample: naive CD8+ T cells from blood. The CDR3 loop is CSASPRRDQESGGETQYF. The CDR3 DNA is TGCAGTGCTAGTCCCCGGAGGGACCAGGAATCGGGTGGGGAGACCCAGTACTTC.